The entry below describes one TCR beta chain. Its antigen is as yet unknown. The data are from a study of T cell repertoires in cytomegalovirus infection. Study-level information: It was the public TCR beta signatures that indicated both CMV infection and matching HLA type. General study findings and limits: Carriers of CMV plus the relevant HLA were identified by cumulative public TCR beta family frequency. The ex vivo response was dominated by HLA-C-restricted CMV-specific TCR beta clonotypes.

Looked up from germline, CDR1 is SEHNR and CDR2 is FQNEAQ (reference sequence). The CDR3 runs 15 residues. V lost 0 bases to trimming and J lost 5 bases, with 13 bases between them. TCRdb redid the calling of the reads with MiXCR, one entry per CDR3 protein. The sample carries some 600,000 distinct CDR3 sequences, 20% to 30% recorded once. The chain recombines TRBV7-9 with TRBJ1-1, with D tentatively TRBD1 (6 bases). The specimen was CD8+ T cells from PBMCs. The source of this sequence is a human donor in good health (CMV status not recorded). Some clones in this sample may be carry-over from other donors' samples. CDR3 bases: TGTGCCAGCAGCTTAGCCAAGTATCAGGGGACTGAAGCTTTCTTT. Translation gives CASSLAKYQGTEAFF. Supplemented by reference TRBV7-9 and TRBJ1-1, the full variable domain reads DTGVSQNPRHKITKRGQNVTFRCDPISEHNRLYWYRQTLGQGPEFLTYFQNEAQLEKSRLLSDRFSAERPKGSFSTLEIQRTEQGDSAMYLCASSLAKYQGTEAFFGQGTRLTVV.